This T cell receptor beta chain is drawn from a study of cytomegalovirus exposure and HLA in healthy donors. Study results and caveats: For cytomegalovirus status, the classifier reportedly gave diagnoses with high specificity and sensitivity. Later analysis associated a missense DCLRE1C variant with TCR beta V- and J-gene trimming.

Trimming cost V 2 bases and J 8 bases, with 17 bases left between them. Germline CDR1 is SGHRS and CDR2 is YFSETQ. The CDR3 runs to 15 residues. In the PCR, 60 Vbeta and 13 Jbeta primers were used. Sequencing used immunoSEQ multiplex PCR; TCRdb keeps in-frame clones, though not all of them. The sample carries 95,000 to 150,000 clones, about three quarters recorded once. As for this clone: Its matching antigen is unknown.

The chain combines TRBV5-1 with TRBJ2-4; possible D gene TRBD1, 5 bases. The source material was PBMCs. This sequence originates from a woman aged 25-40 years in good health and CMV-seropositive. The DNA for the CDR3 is TGCGCCAGCAGCTTTGTGGGGCGCCAAGGGGACATTCAGTACTTC. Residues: CASSFVGRQGDIQYF.